The present T cell receptor beta chain was sequenced within a study of cytomegalovirus exposure and HLA in healthy donors. Across the study: Of over 350 genotyped donors, about 80% grouped in the Caucasian-associated ancestry cluster.

The CDR3 has 16 amino acids. The V gene lost 4 bases and the J gene lost 2 bases, with 18 bases spanning the gap. In the PCR, 60 Vbeta and 13 Jbeta primers were used. As handled by the study authors: The authors later counted roughly 79 million unique TCR beta chains, approximately 12 million of them shared. TCRdb's copy holds only in-frame clones and misses some; the assay was immunoSEQ multiplex PCR. V and J calls and clone size are those listed in that table; D and trimming were worked out from the DNA. The table includes 130,000 or so clones, just over 65% detected once. For this clone: The antigen remains unidentified.

Study findings and constraints: In a later analysis, TCR beta V- and J-gene trimming showed a link to a missense DCLRE1C variant.

The receptor's source is a man between 18 and 29 years old in good health and CMV-seronegative. Sequencing used PBMCs. The V and J genes are TRBV5-3 and TRBJ2-5, with D possibly matching TRBD2 (6 bases). TRBV5-3 carries the ORF label, with uncertain function. The DNA for the CDR3 is TGTGCCAGAAGCCCAGACCGGGACTGTGCACAAGAGACCCAGTACTTC. It yields the protein CARSPDRDCAQETQYF.